What follows describes a single TCR beta chain. Original analysis: Amplification from reference gene primers served as the basis for estimated nucleated cell counts. Some clones are missing from TCRdb's copy, which holds only in-frame ones; the method was immunoSEQ multiplex PCR. V and J calls and clone size are those listed in that table; D and trimming were worked out from the DNA. The sample consists of roughly 380,000 clones, more than 75% of them appearing once. This sample is part of a study of blood T cell repertoires in COVID-19. Study details: The United States, Italy and Spain provided the acute and convalescent COVID-19 samples. PBMCs, B-cell-depleted T cells, or T cells were the source of the cDNA or gDNA that made up the material.

The germline V and J ends were trimmed by 0 bases and 3 bases, with 8 bases remaining between them. The V gene's germline CDR1 is KGHSY and CDR2 FQNENV. The CDR3 is 14 residues long. This receptor was taken from a human donor with acute or convalescent COVID-19. The donor label of this sample is uncertain. The chain recombines TRBV16 with TRBJ1-2; D may be TRBD1 (6 bases). Sequenced: peripheral blood. DNA of the CDR3: TGTGCCAGCAGCCAATCGAGGACAGACTATGGCTACACCTTC. The encoded protein is CASSQSRTDYGYTF.